The 29 T cell receptor beta chains below were found in one sample sequenced in a study of breast tumors, draining lymph nodes, adjacent tissues. Axillary draining lymph nodes of breast cancer patients supplied the node samples. TCRdb called the multiplex PCR reads again in MiXCR, with one record for every CDR3 protein. The profile shows 250,000 or so distinct CDR3 sequences, around 30% of them singletons. The sequenced sample consisted of axillary lymph node tissue. The receptors come from a female donor with breast cancer. Some clones in this sample may be carry-over from other donors' samples.

This clonotype has at least ten counts. This chain connects TRBV4-3 to TRBJ2-2, with TRBD2 matching 10 bases. The CDR3 has 15 amino acids. The V and J ends lost 3 bases and 6 bases, in that order; junction bases with no gene match: 4. Germline assignment: CDR1 LGHNA and CDR2 YSLEER. This chain's CDR3 is CASSHSGRAPGELFF. CDR3 coding DNA: TGCGCCAGCAGCCACAGCGGGAGGGCCCCCGGGGAGCTGTTTTTT.

This clonotype has ten or more counts. J is TRBJ2-7 and V is TRBV30; the match to TRBD1 covers 7 bases. Trimming took 3 bases from V and 4 from J; bases not matched to a gene: 6. The CDR3 loop spans 13 amino acids. Germline CDR1 reads GTSNPN; CDR2 reads SVGIG (reference sequence). CDR3: CAWRPKQGYEQYF. In DNA, the CDR3 is TGTGCCTGGAGACCAAAACAGGGGTACGAGCAGTACTTC.

The table lists this clonotype with many counts. The chain links TRBV30 to TRBJ1-3; D is unclear. The CDR3 runs 13 residues. V was cut by 2 bases and J by 0 bases, with 5 bases left in between. The V gene's germline CDR1 is GTSNPN and CDR2 SVGIG (reference sequence). The CDR3 sequence is CAWSPSSGNTIYF. CDR3 DNA sequence: TGTGCCTGGAGTCCGAGCTCTGGAAACACCATATATTTT.

This clonotype was counted ten times or more. The chain employs TRBV5-8 and TRBJ2-5; 7 bases map to TRBD2. The junction had 3 bases not matched to a gene; V was cut back by 2 bases and J by 5 bases. The germline CDR1 and CDR2 sequences are SGHTS and YDEGEE. This CDR3 region has 13 residues. CDR3 amino acids: CASSLGLVETQYF. CDR3 DNA: TGTGCCAGCAGCTTAGGACTAGTGGAGACCCAGTACTTC. Full variable domain (missing parts from reference TRBV5-8 and TRBJ2-5): EAGVTQSPTHLIKTRGQQATLRCSPISGHTSVYWYQQALGLGLQFLLWYDEGEERNRGNFPPRFSGRQFPNYSSELNVNALELEDSALYLCASSLGLVETQYFGPGTRLLVL.

This clonotype has just a few counts. A much larger clone differs by one base, so this may be a read error. The DNA is omitted, as the CDR3 cannot be located on it reliably, and the CDR3 follows TCRdb's listing. The V call is TRBV9, the J call TRBJ1-2; TRBD1 was called by the table and not checked on the DNA. The CDR3 totals 15 residues, both ends included. The germline CDR1 and CDR2 sequences are SGDLS and YYNGEE. This chain's CDR3 is CASSVGDRVGYGSTF.

In this sample, this clonotype turned up a few times. A much bigger clone sits one base away, suggesting this may be a read error. The CDR3 carries no conserved terminal phenylalanine or tryptophan, so it likely arises from a read error. This rearrangement joins TRBV7-3 to TRBJ2-7; TRBD1 or TRBD2 may be the D gene (5 bases each). The germline V gene encodes CDR1 SGHTA and CDR2 FQGTGA. V was clipped by 2 bases and J by 3 bases, with 11 bases between them. The CDR3 sequence is 14 residues long. The CDR3 DNA sequence: TGTGCCAGCAGCTTAGGGGGATCCTACTACGAGCAGTACCTC. Translated, it gives CASSLGGSYYEQYL.

This clonotype has at least ten counts. This chain joins TRBV3-1 and TRBJ2-3; no clear D gene. The V end was cut by 1 base, the J end by 1 base, with 3 bases between. Germline V gene lookup returns CDR1 LGHDT and CDR2 YNNKEL (reference sequence). The CDR3 sequence is 13 residues long. CDR3 in DNA: TGTGCCAGCAGCCAAGCCCGCACAGATACGCAGTATTTT. Residues: CASSQARTDTQYF.

The sample holds many counts of this clonotype. The rearrangement joins TRBV7-2 to TRBJ1-6; no clear D. Germline CDR1 reads SGHTA; CDR2 reads FQGNSA. The CDR3 loop spans 12 amino acids. The V end was cut by 4 bases, the J end by 7 bases, with 5 bases between. The CDR3 spells CASSSPNSPLHF. CDR3 sequence (DNA): TGTGCCAGCAGCTCTCCAAATTCACCCCTCCACTTT. The entire variable domain, with the rest obtained from reference TRBV7-2 and TRBJ1-6, is as follows: GAGVSQSPSNKVTEKGKDVELRCDPISGHTALYWYRQSLGQGLEFLIYFQGNSAPDKSGLPSDRFSAERTGGSVSTLTIQRTQQEDSAVYLCASSSPNSPLHFGNGTRLTVT.

Many counts were recorded for this clonotype. J is TRBJ2-7 and V is TRBV29-1; D uncertain. The CDR3 consists of 15 residues. Germline V gene data show CDR1 as SQVTM and CDR2 as ANQGSEA. With 3 bases removed from V and 3 bases from J, the gap between germline ends came to 18 bases. The DNA for the CDR3 is TGCAGCGTTGACCTTCCGGCTGGGTTAGGCTACGAGCAGTACTTC. Protein: CSVDLPAGLGYEQYF.

The sample holds many counts of this clonotype. V gene TRBV20-1 combines with J gene TRBJ2-1; D not certain. Trimming shortened V by 4 bases and J by 0 bases, and 16 bases separated the two germline ends. CDR1 is DFQATT, CDR2 SNEGSKA, per germline (reference sequence). There are 16 residues in the CDR3. The CDR3 loop reads CSANPQTVSSYNEQFF. Here the CDR3 DNA reads TGCAGTGCTAACCCCCAGACGGTTAGCTCCTACAATGAGCAGTTCTTC.

This clonotype was observed many times. The J gene is TRBJ2-7, the V gene TRBV5-1, with D unresolved. The V end was cut by 1 base, the J end by 1 base, with 9 bases between. Germline V gene lookup returns CDR1 SGHRS and CDR2 YFSETQ. The CDR3 contains 14 residues. The CDR3 coding sequence is TGCGCCAGCAGCTTGCATCGCCCTTCCTACGAGCAGTACTTC. This encodes CASSLHRPSYEQYF.

A word on this clonotype: Being one base from a much bigger clone, this may be a read error. The genes are TRBV20-1 and TRBJ1-2; no reliable D call. Germline loops: CDR1 DFQATT, CDR2 SNEGSKA (reference sequence). This CDR3 comprises 13 residues. The CDR3 bases are TGCAGTGCTAGAGATGCGGTCTCCAGCGAGTCCGACTTC. It codes for CSARDAVSSESDF.

This clonotype was counted ten times or more. The rearrangement joins TRBV20-1 to TRBJ2-6, with 7 bases aligning to TRBD1. The CDR3 is made up of 18 amino acids. With V trimmed by 6 bases and J by 0 bases, 14 bases remained unmatched. Germline V lookup: CDR1 DFQATT, CDR2 SNEGSKA (reference sequence). CDR3 in amino acids: CSASATGTAYSGANVLTF. The CDR3 region has the DNA TGCAGTGCGAGTGCAACCGGGACAGCCTACTCTGGGGCCAACGTCCTGACTTTC.

This clonotype was counted ten times or more. This rearrangement joins TRBV11-2 to TRBJ2-7; possible D gene TRBD1, 5 bases. Germline CDR1 SGHAT, CDR2 FQNNGV. Trimming shortened V by 5 bases and J by 0 bases, and 14 bases separated the two germline ends. The CDR3 runs 15 residues. CDR3 residues: CASSPGPGSSYEQYF. The CDR3, as DNA: TGTGCCAGCAGCCCAGGGCCAGGAAGCTCCTACGAGCAGTACTTC.

Remarks on this clonotype: The junction does not match germline at one end; this may be a read error. The chain combines TRBV29-1 with TRBJ1-1, with a possible D match to TRBD1 (5 bases). From germline, CDR1 is SQVTM and CDR2 ANQGSEA. This CDR3 is 9 amino acids long. CDR3 DNA: TGCAGCGCCGGAACGGGGGGGGGCTTT. The encoded protein is CSAGTGGGF.

There are many counts of this clonotype. The CDR3 DNA is TGTGCCACGAACCAAGGGTCGGATGAGCAGTTCTTC. This encodes CATNQGSDEQFF. V is TRBV10-3 and J is TRBJ2-1, with no clear D. V lost 10 bases and J 8 bases, leaving 15 bases between the germline ends. The CDR3 sequence is 12 residues long. Germline V gene lookup returns CDR1 ENHRY and CDR2 SYGVKD.

This clonotype was detected ten times or more. This rearrangement joins TRBV10-1 to TRBJ2-1; 9 bases align to TRBD2. This CDR3 has 17 residues. Per germline, CDR1 WNHNN and CDR2 SYGVQD (reference sequence). The J segment lost 4 bases and the V segment lost 4 bases, leaving 11 bases of the junction unmatched. CDR3 DNA sequence: TGCGCCAGCAGTGGGAGTAGCGGGAGTCTCGGGTACAATGAGCAGTTCTTC. It encodes CASSGSSGSLGYNEQFF.

The chain joins TRBV19 to TRBJ1-1; unclear D gene. V shed 7 bases and J shed 1 base, with 16 bases lying between them. Per germline, CDR1 LNHDA and CDR2 SQIVND (reference sequence). The CDR3 spans 15 residues. CDR3 in amino acids: CASKTQRKTNTEAFF. The CDR3 DNA follows: TGTGCCAGTAAGACCCAGCGGAAGACGAACACTGAAGCTTTCTTT.

CDR3 sequence: CSARVGGDYGYTF. As DNA, the CDR3 is TGCAGTGCTAGAGTTGGAGGGGACTATGGCTACACCTTC. The chain links TRBV20-1 to TRBJ1-2; maybe TRBD1 (5 bases). V lost 1 base and J lost 3, with 9 bases in between. This CDR3 has 13 amino acids. CDR1 is DFQATT, CDR2 SNEGSKA, per germline (reference sequence).

The CDR3 DNA is TGCGCCAGCAGGAGGGGAATTAACTATGGCTACACCTTC. Translating it yields CASRRGINYGYTF. The J gene is TRBJ1-2, the V gene TRBV10-2; D may be TRBD1 (5 bases). Germline V gene data show CDR1 as WSHSY and CDR2 as SAAADI. The CDR3 is 13 amino acids. The ends were cut back, 6 bases at V and 1 base at J, with 9 bases in the middle.

This clonotype was picked up many times. This chain links TRBV12-3 or TRBV12-4 with TRBJ2-7; D gene ambiguous. The ends were cut back, 4 bases at V and 2 bases at J, with 12 bases in the middle. The CDR3 loop spans 14 amino acids. The CDR3 spells CASSSEISPYEQYF. In nucleotides, the CDR3 is TGTGCCAGCAGTTCTGAAATTAGCCCCTACGAGCAGTACTTC.

The table lists this clonotype with many counts. This sequence joins TRBV5-1 and TRBJ1-3; 7 nucleotides agree with TRBD1. V shed 0 bases, J shed 0 bases, and the junction held 6 bases outside the gene matches. This CDR3 spans 17 amino acids. Germline CDR1 and CDR2: SGHRS and YFSETQ. The CDR3 sequence: CASSLAVGDSSGNTIYF. CDR3 DNA: TGCGCCAGCAGCTTGGCCGTTGGGGACAGCTCTGGAAACACCATATATTTT.

On this clonotype itself: A single base separates this from a much larger clone, so it may be a read error. The final CDR3 position lacks the conserved phenylalanine or tryptophan, pointing to a likely read error. V gene TRBV4-2 combines with J gene TRBJ2-5; 10 bases line up with TRBD2. Germline loops: CDR1 LGHNA, CDR2 YNFKEQ. CDR3 length equals 15 residues. V lost 1 base, J lost 2 bases, and 1 base stayed unmatched. The DNA for the CDR3 is TGTGCCAGCAGCCAAGTGACTAGCGGGCAAGAGACCCAGTACATC. It is translated as CASSQVTSGQETQYI.

This clonotype was observed many times. The rearrangement links TRBV12-3 or TRBV12-4 to TRBJ2-5; 13 positions agree with TRBD2. The CDR3 has 16 amino acids. Unmatched junction bases numbered 4, after V lost 2 bases and J lost 4 bases. CDR3 region: CASSLSRLAGGETQYF. Written as DNA, the CDR3 is TGTGCCAGCAGTTTAAGTCGACTAGCGGGAGGAGAGACCCAGTACTTC.

V usage is TRBV5-1 and J usage is TRBJ2-7; tentatively, D is TRBD1 (5 bases). V dropped 3 bases and J dropped 5 bases, with 12 bases sitting between them. The CDR3 has 13 amino acids. Looked up from germline, CDR1 is SGHRS and CDR2 is YFSETQ. The CDR3: CASSSRAVNEQYF. DNA of the CDR3: TGCGCCAGCAGCTCCAGGGCAGTTAACGAGCAGTACTTC.

This clonotype appeared many times. The rearrangement links TRBV10-1 to TRBJ2-1; maybe TRBD2 (6 bases). The CDR3 is 14 amino acids. The V end was cut by 7 bases, the J end by 2 bases, with 12 bases between. The germline V gene has CDR1 WNHNN and CDR2 SYGVQD (reference sequence). The CDR3 region has the DNA TGCGCCAGCAAGACTAGGCTTCCCTACAATGAGCAGTTCTTC. Protein: CASKTRLPYNEQFF.

For this clonotype: This could be a read error, since a much larger clone is one nucleotide away. The V gene is TRBV20-1, the J gene TRBJ2-1, with 7 bases lining up with TRBD2. Germline CDR1 and CDR2: DFQATT and SNEGSKA (reference sequence). The CDR3 is made up of 15 amino acids. J gave up 4 bases and V 1 base, and 7 bases lay outside the gene matches. Here the CDR3 reads CSARGWLAAYNEQFF. In DNA form, the CDR3 reads TGCAGTGCTAGAGGTTGGCTAGCGGCATACAATGAGCAGTTCTTC.

This clonotype was counted ten times or more. This rearrangement joins TRBV11-3 to TRBJ2-7, with 7 bases matching TRBD2. Germline V gene sequence: CDR1 SGHNT, CDR2 YENEEA. The CDR3 contains 14 residues. With V trimmed by 5 bases and J by 3 bases, 7 bases remained unmatched. The CDR3 bases are TGTGCCAGCAGCCTACTAGCGAACAACTACGAGCAGTACTTC. This codes for CASSLLANNYEQYF.

This clonotype was seen ten or more times. The J gene is TRBJ1-2, the V gene TRBV6-5; the D gene is possibly TRBD1 (5 bases). CDR3 length: 13 amino acids. The germline V gene encodes CDR1 MNHEY and CDR2 SVGAGI. With 2 bases removed from V and 7 bases from J, the gap between germline ends came to 11 bases. This chain's CDR3 is CASSYEGRGGYTF. The CDR3 region has the DNA TGTGCCAGCAGTTACGAGGGAAGGGGTGGCTACACCTTC.